The 17 T cell receptor beta chains below all came from one sample that was sequenced in a study of CD8 T cells in ankylosing spondylitis. Study-wide points: A motif of fewer than ten highly homologous TCR beta variants was seen as apparently characteristic of ankylosing spondylitis blood.

TCRdb analysed the 5' RACE reads with MiXCR anew, one entry per CDR3 protein. The sample lists under 250,000 distinct CDR3 sequences; 5.5% to 7.5% were seen once. Their antigen targets remain unknown. Source material: blood, either unsorted or a sorted T cell fraction (not recorded which). These TCRs come from a male donor with ankylosing spondylitis.

In this sample, this clonotype turned up many times. J is TRBJ1-2 and V is TRBV27; 9 bases map to TRBD1. The V segment lost 6 bases and the J segment 6 bases; nucleotides outside the gene matches: 14. Germline V gives CDR1 MNHEY, CDR2 SMNVEV (reference sequence). The CDR3 is 16 amino acids. The chain's CDR3 is CASSPTGGWPSNGYTF. The CDR3 coding sequence is TGTGCCAGCAGCCCTACAGGGGGCTGGCCTTCTAATGGCTACACCTTC.

This clonotype was observed many times. The V call is TRBV27, the J call TRBJ2-4, with D unresolved. CDR1 is MNHEY, CDR2 SMNVEV, per germline (reference sequence). The germline V and J ends were trimmed by 1 base and 0 bases, with 10 bases remaining between them. The CDR3 is made up of 16 amino acids. The CDR3 region has the DNA TGTGCCAGCAGTTTATTGGGCACCGTAGCCAAAAACATTCAGTACTTC. Translating it yields CASSLLGTVAKNIQYF.

This clonotype was counted many times. This chain connects TRBV24-1 to TRBJ2-1, with 9 bases lining up with TRBD2. Germline lookup yields CDR1 KGHDR and CDR2 SFDVKD. Trimming removed 3 bases from V and 8 bases from J; junction bases left unmatched: 1. The CDR3 spans 13 residues. CDR3 DNA sequence: TGTGCCACCAGTGATAAGCGGGAGGATGAGCAGTTCTTC. This gives the protein CATSDKREDEQFF.

This clonotype was counted at least ten times. The J gene is TRBJ1-2, the V gene TRBV7-2; D is unclear. Deletions cut 2 bases from V and 1 base from J, with 11 bases between. Germline CDR1 SGHTA, CDR2 FQGNSA. The CDR3 length is 15 residues. CDR3 protein: CASSLRADSNYGYTF. The CDR3 DNA sequence: TGTGCCAGCAGCTTAAGGGCAGATAGTAACTATGGCTACACCTTC.

This clonotype was seen at least ten times. This chain joins TRBV7-9 and TRBJ2-7; D may correspond to TRBD1 or TRBD2 (5 bases each). From germline, CDR1 is SEHNR and CDR2 FQNEAQ (reference sequence). Between the trimmed V and J ends, which lost 6 bases and 2 bases, there was a span of 23 bases. The CDR3 is 17 residues long. This chain's CDR3 is CASSFYTPGTSAYEQYF. DNA for the CDR3: TGTGCCAGCAGTTTTTATACCCCCGGGACCTCAGCCTACGAGCAGTACTTC.

The sample holds many counts of this clonotype. The rearrangement joins TRBV25-1 to TRBJ2-1; TRBD2 matches 10 bases. J lost 9 bases, V lost 7 bases, and 12 bases had no gene match. The CDR3 consists of 15 residues. Looked up from germline, CDR1 is MGHDK and CDR2 is SYGVNS. As DNA, the CDR3 is TGTGCCAGCACGAGAGCACTAGCGGGGTTGGGTGAGCAGTTCTTC. This encodes CASTRALAGLGEQFF.

This chain connects TRBV12-3 or TRBV12-4 to TRBJ1-2, with a weak D call TRBD1 (5 bases). Trimming removed 3 bases from V and 6 bases from J, with 11 bases in between. This CDR3 has 13 amino acids. CDR3 bases: TGTGCCAGCAGTTTTCATGGGGCGGATGGCTACACCTTC. Translation gives CASSFHGADGYTF.

This clonotype was recorded many times. The V and J genes are TRBV7-9 and TRBJ2-3, with D perhaps matching TRBD1 or TRBD2 (6 bases each). The V gene lost 5 bases and the J gene lost 1 base, with 13 bases spanning the gap. This CDR3 has 15 residues. Per germline, CDR1 SEHNR and CDR2 FQNEAQ (reference sequence). CDR3: CASSPYRGGTDTQYF. DNA of the CDR3: TGTGCCAGCAGCCCCTATAGGGGGGGCACAGATACGCAGTATTTT.

The chain employs TRBV7-2 and TRBJ2-3, with D maybe TRBD2 (6 bases). CDR1 SGHTA and CDR2 FQGNSA come from the germline V gene. CDR3 size: 16 residues. V was clipped by 2 bases and J by 1 base, with 13 bases between them. The CDR3, as DNA: TGTGCCAGCAGCTTACCGGTAGCGGTAGGCACAGATACGCAGTATTTT. It yields the protein CASSLPVAVGTDTQYF.

The sample holds many counts of this clonotype. V usage is TRBV27 and J usage is TRBJ2-7; possibly TRBD2 for D (5 bases). Germline CDR1 MNHEY, CDR2 SMNVEV (reference sequence). The CDR3 runs 18 residues. V was clipped by 5 bases and J by 3 bases, with 26 bases between them. CDR3 in DNA: TGTGCCAGCAGTCCCATTCAGCCACTAGGTGTCCTGAACTACGAGCAGTACTTC. Amino acid sequence: CASSPIQPLGVLNYEQYF.

Ten or more counts support this clonotype. J is TRBJ2-1 and V is TRBV6-2 or TRBV6-3; 9 nucleotides match TRBD1. Germline loops: CDR1 MNHEY, CDR2 SVGEGT. V lost 6 bases, J lost 5 bases, and 5 bases stayed unmatched. The CDR3 runs 14 residues. In nucleotides, the CDR3 is TGTGCCAGCAGAAACAGGGGGCCCCACAATGAGCAGTTCTTC. Amino acid sequence: CASRNRGPHNEQFF.

This clonotype appeared many times. The CDR3: CASSPPGTGTPGANVLTF. In DNA, the CDR3 is TGTGCCAGCAGCCCCCCCGGGACAGGAACGCCTGGGGCCAACGTCCTGACTTTC. This chain links TRBV13 with TRBJ2-6; 8 nucleotides align to TRBD1. The germline V gene encodes CDR1 PRHDT and CDR2 FYEKMQ (reference sequence). This CDR3 region has 18 residues. The V and J ends lost 5 bases and 2 bases, in that order; junction bases with no gene match: 11. Variable domain in full (rest from reference TRBV13 and TRBJ2-6): AAGVIQSPRHLIKEKRETATLKCYPIPRHDTVYWYQQGPGQDPQFLISFYEKMQSDKGSIPDRFSAQQFSDYHSELNMSSLELGDSALYFCASSPPGTGTPGANVLTFGAGSRLTVL.

This clonotype appeared many times. The V call is TRBV9, the J call TRBJ2-1; D is ambiguous. V was cut by 5 bases and J by 3 bases, with 15 bases left in between. Germline loops: CDR1 SGDLS, CDR2 YYNGEE. The CDR3 contains 15 residues. The CDR3: CASRVDTSYYNEQFF. The CDR3 coding sequence is TGTGCCAGCAGAGTCGACACATCGTACTACAATGAGCAGTTCTTC.

The sample holds many counts of this clonotype. The V and J genes are TRBV6-1 and TRBJ2-2, with a possible D match to TRBD1 (5 bases). This CDR3 spans 15 amino acids. Trimming stripped 0 bases from V and 6 bases from J, with 11 bases between. Germline V lookup: CDR1 MNHNS, CDR2 SASEGT. CDR3 sequence reads: CASSEAGDTAGELFF. The DNA of the CDR3 is TGTGCCAGCAGTGAAGCAGGGGATACGGCCGGGGAGCTGTTTTTT.

The gene calls are TRBV7-2 and TRBJ2-7; the D is unclear. V was clipped by 2 bases and J by 0 bases, with 8 bases between them. Germline V lookup: CDR1 SGHTA, CDR2 FQGNSA. The CDR3 runs 14 residues. DNA of the CDR3: TGTGCCAGCAGCTTAAATGGCGGCTCCTACGAGCAGTACTTC. Protein: CASSLNGGSYEQYF.

Ten or more counts support this clonotype. The rearrangement uses TRBV20-1 and TRBJ1-5; no clear D gene. Trimming removed 3 bases from V and 6 bases from J, with 9 bases in between. Germline CDR1 reads DFQATT; CDR2 reads SNEGSKA (reference sequence). The CDR3 is made up of 12 amino acids. The CDR3 region is CSASPEGQPQHF. The CDR3 bases are TGCAGTGCTAGCCCCGAGGGTCAGCCCCAGCATTTT.

This clonotype turned up a few times. The CDR3 reads CASSSRDSSGSGANVLTF. The CDR3 DNA is TGTGCCAGCAGCAGCAGGGACTCCTCTGGCTCTGGGGCCAACGTCCTGACTTTC. The V gene is TRBV9, the J gene TRBJ2-6, with D tentatively TRBD2 (6 bases). V was shortened by 4 bases and J by 0 bases, with 17 bases between the two germline ends. This CDR3 contains 18 residues. Germline V gene lookup returns CDR1 SGDLS and CDR2 YYNGEE.